This TCR beta chain was documented in a study of blood T cells in healthy people across ages. Study-wide results and limits: Comparison with aged donors showed that long-lived donors had more naive CD4+ cells and higher diversity. Without sorted subsets, naive and antigen-experienced compartments could not be conclusively compared. Diversity estimates from one million T cells were considered underestimates.

The germline V gene encodes CDR1 MNHEY and CDR2 SVGAGI. The V gene lost 4 bases and the J gene lost 10 bases, with 16 bases spanning the gap. This CDR3 is built from 13 residues. The use of a sample-barcoded 5' primer and a J-beta primer mix characterized a second PCR of roughly 7 to 11 cycles. MiXCR was run by TCRdb on the 5' RACE reads, yielding one entry per CDR3 protein. The data contain fewer than 2 million distinct CDR3 sequences, about 39% of them seen just once; the ten biggest clones take up approximately 22%. This clonotype was observed a few times. As yet, its antigen is unknown. For every donor, a draw yielded roughly 10 milliliters of peripheral blood.

The rearrangement uses TRBV6-5 and TRBJ1-1; maybe TRBD1 (6 bases). The receptor was isolated from a human donor in good health. What was sequenced was blood. This CDR3 is CASSWGAPSGAFF. CDR3 DNA: TGTGCCAGCAGTTGGGGGGCCCCCTCTGGAGCTTTCTTT.